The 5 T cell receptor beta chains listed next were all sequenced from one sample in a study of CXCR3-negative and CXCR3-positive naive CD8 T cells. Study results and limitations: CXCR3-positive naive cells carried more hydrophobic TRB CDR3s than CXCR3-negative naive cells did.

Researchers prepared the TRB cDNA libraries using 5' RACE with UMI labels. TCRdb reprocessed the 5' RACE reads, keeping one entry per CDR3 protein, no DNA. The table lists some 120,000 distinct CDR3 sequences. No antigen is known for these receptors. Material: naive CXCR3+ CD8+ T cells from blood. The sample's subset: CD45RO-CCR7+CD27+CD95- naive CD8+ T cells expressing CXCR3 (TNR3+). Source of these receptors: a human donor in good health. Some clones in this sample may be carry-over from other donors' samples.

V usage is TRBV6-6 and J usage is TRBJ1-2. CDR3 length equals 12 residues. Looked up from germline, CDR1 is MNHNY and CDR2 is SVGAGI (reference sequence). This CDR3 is CASSYSGFGYTF.

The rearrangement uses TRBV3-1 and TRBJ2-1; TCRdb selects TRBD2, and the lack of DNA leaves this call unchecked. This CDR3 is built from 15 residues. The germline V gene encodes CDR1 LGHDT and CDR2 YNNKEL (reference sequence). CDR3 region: CASSPWEGAFYEQFF.

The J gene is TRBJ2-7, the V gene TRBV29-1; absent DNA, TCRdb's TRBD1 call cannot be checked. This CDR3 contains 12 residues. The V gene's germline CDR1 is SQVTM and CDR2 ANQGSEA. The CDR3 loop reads CSAGQYPYEQYF.

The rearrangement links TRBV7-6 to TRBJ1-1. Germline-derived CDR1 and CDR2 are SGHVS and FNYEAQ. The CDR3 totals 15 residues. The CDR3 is CASSPSQGPAIEAFF.

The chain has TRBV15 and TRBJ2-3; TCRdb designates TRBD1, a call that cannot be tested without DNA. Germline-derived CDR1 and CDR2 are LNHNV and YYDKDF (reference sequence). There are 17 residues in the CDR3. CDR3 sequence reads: CATSRDREQGRGDTQYF.